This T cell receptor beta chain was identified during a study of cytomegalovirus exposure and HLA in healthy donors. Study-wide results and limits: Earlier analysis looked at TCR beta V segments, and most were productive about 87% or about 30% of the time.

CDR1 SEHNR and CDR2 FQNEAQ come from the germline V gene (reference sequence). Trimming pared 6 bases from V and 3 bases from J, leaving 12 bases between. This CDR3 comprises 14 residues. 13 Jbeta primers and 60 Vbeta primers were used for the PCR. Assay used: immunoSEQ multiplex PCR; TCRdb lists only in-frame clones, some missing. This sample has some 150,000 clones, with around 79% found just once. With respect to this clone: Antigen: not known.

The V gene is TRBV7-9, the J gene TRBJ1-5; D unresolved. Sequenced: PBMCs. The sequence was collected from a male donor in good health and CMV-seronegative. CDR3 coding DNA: TGTGCCAGCAGTCTTAACAGTGACAATCAGCCCCAGCATTTT. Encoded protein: CASSLNSDNQPQHF.